These T cell receptor beta chains were read from a single sample in a study of shared clonotypes between healthy human individuals. TCRdb's copy holds only in-frame clones and misses some; the assay was immunoSEQ multiplex PCR. The sample has roughly 1.4 million clones; approximately 98.5% are singletons. The sample was naive CD4+ T cells sorted from blood. These receptors came from a man aged 30-40 years in good health. CDR3s include the opening cysteine and the closing phenylalanine or tryptophan. Fields, in order: J gene, V gene, D gene, clone size, CDR3 protein, CDR3 DNA. The D gene is left open where the match is weak. Not every row has a clone size; where given, it reads once, few, many or a size class.

TRBJ2-7 | TRBV28 | . | . | CASSPHDEQYF | TGTGCCAGCAGTCCACACGACGAGCAGTACTTC
TRBJ1-5 | TRBV18 | . | . | CASSPEGQPQHF | TGTGCCAGCTCACCGGAGGGGCAGCCCCAGCATTTT
TRBJ2-7 | TRBV7-6 | TRBD1 | . | CASSPRGRWEQYF | TGTGCCAGCAGCCCCAGGGGGCGTTGGGAGCAGTACTTC
TRBJ2-1 | TRBV19 | . | . | CASTDRKGEQFF | TGTGCCAGCACCGACAGGAAGGGTGAGCAGTTCTTC
TRBJ2-3 | TRBV30 | . | . | CAWNLGPTDTQYF | TGTGCCTGGAACCTGGGGCCCACAGATACGCAGTATTTT
TRBJ2-2 | TRBV5-1 | TRBD1 | . | CASHRTGSDTGELFF | TGCGCCAGCCATCGGACAGGGTCAGACACCGGGGAGCTGTTTTTT
TRBJ1-2 | TRBV28 | TRBD1 | . | CASSLSTGGSYGYTF | TGTGCCAGCAGTTTATCAACAGGGGGTAGCTATGGCTACACCTTC
TRBJ2-1 | TRBV20-1 | . | . | CSARVKVEQFF | TGCAGTGCTAGAGTGAAGGTTGAGCAGTTCTTC
TRBJ2-2 | TRBV5-1 | . | . | CASSLLLFGNTGELFF | TGCGCCAGCAGCTTGCTATTATTCGGGAACACCGGGGAGCTGTTTTTT
TRBJ2-3 | TRBV19 | TRBD1 | . | CASSMGDRGRADTQYF | TGTGCCAGTAGTATGGGGGACAGGGGGCGCGCAGATACGCAGTATTTT
TRBJ2-1 | TRBV5-1 | TRBD2 | once | CASSLRAGSEQFF | TGCGCCAGCAGCTTGAGAGCGGGATCCGAGCAGTTCTTC